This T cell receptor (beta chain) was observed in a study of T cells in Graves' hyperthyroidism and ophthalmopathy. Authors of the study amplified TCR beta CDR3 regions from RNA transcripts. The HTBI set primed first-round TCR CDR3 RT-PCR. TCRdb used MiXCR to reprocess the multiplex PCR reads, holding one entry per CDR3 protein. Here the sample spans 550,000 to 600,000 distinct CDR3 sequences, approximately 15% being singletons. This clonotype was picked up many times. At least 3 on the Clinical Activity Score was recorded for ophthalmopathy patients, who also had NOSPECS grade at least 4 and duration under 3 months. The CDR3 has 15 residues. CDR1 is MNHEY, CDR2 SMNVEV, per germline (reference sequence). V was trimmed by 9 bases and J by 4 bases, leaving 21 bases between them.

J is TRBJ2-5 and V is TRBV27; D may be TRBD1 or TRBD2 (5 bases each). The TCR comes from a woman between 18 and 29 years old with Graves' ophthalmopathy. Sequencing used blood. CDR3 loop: CARNVGGEGSETQYF. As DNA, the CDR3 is TGTGCCAGGAATGTCGGAGGCGAGGGGTCAGAGACCCAGTACTTC.